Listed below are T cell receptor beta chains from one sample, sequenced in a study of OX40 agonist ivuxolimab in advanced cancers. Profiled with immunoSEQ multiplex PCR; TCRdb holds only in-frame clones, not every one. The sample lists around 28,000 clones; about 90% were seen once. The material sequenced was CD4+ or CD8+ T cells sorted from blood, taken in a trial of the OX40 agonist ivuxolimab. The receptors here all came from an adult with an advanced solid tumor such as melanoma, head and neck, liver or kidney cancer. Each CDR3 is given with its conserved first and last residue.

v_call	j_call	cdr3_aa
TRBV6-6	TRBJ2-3	CASSYGATTDTQYF
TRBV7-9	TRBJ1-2	CASSPGWGPGYGYTF
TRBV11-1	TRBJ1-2	CASSQGGNGYTF
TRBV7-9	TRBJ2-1	CASSPRDSSSYNEQFF
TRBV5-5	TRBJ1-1	CASSLGDRAEAFF
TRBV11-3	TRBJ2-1	CASSLGVYNEQFF
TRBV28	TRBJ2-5	CASSLFLLAGTQETQYF
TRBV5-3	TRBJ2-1	CARSLTGASYNEQFF
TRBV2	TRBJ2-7	CASLTLAGYEQYF
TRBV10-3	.	CAISEPSSSYEQYF